These 30 T cell receptor beta chains were all obtained from the same sample, sequenced in a study of shared T cell receptors in the human thymus. Sequencing was performed with immunoSEQ multiplex PCR; in TCRdb, only in-frame clones are kept and a portion is missing. The sample lists about 380,000 clones; approximately 95% were seen once. The sequenced material came from thymocytes. Every receptor here comes from a human donor.

The rearrangement uses TRBV14 and TRBJ1-1, with 7 bases aligning to TRBD1. Trimming removed 4 bases from V and 0 bases from J; junction bases left unmatched: 2. Germline CDR1 is SGHDN and CDR2 is FVKESK. The CDR3 is 14 residues long. As DNA, the CDR3 is TGTGCCAGCAGCCTGGGACAGATGAACACTGAAGCTTTCTTT. This codes for CASSLGQMNTEAFF.

CDR3 in DNA: TGCGCCAGCAGTATGAGGGGCTACCGGGGGGATACGCAGTATTTT. Residues: CASSMRGYRGDTQYF. V usage is TRBV5-1 and J usage is TRBJ2-3, with D possibly matching TRBD2 (6 bases). CDR3 length equals 15 residues. The germline CDR1 and CDR2 sequences are SGHRS and YFSETQ. V was trimmed by 5 bases and J by 6 bases, leaving 19 bases between them.

This chain links TRBV19 with TRBJ2-1; D not certain. Trimming took off 4 bases at V and 3 bases at J, with 13 bases between the two ends. Germline CDR1 LNHDA, CDR2 SQIVND (reference sequence). This CDR3 has 15 residues. In DNA, the CDR3 is TGTGCCAGTAGTAGCGGAGACGGATTCTACAATGAGCAGTTCTTC. As protein: CASSSGDGFYNEQFF. The full variable domain, its missing parts supplied by reference TRBV19 and TRBJ2-1, is DGGITQSPKYLFRKEGQNVTLSCEQNLNHDAMYWYRQDPGQGLRLIYYSQIVNDFQKGDIAEGYSVSREKKESFPLTVTSAQKNPTAFYLCASSSGDGFYNEQFFGPGTRLTVL.

V is TRBV19 and J is TRBJ2-7, with 8 bases aligning to TRBD2. In germline, CDR1 is LNHDA, CDR2 SQIVND (reference sequence). This CDR3 spans 15 amino acids. The V and J ends lost 4 bases and 2 bases, in that order; junction bases with no gene match: 7. In DNA form, the CDR3 reads TGTGCCAGTAGTAAGAGCGGGAGTCTGGCCTACGAGCAGTACTTC. Protein: CASSKSGSLAYEQYF.

This chain links TRBV27 with TRBJ2-1; tentative D call: TRBD1 (6 bases). V dropped 5 bases and J dropped 7 bases, with 12 bases sitting between them. The CDR3 is 13 residues long. Germline V gene data show CDR1 as MNHEY and CDR2 as SMNVEV (reference sequence). The CDR3 DNA reads as TGTGCCAGCAGTCAGTTCAGGGGTAATGAGCAGTTCTTC. It codes for CASSQFRGNEQFF.

CDR3 in DNA: TGCGCCAGCAGTAATACTAGTTGGGCGGGAGGGCCCCACGAGCAGTACTTC. Its protein is CASSNTSWAGGPHEQYF. The chain joins TRBV10-1 to TRBJ2-7; 9 positions agree with TRBD2. V shed 5 bases, J shed 5 bases, and the junction held 16 bases outside the gene matches. Germline V gene sequence: CDR1 WNHNN, CDR2 SYGVQD (reference sequence). The CDR3 is 17 residues long.

The chain joins TRBV5-6 to TRBJ2-1; D gene uncertain. Per the germline V gene, CDR1 is SGHDT and CDR2 is YYEEEE. CDR3 length equals 17 residues. Trimming pared 4 bases from V and 0 bases from J, leaving 17 bases between. CDR3 coding DNA: TGTGCCAGCAGCCGTGACCCTTGGGGAAGCTCCTACAATGAGCAGTTCTTC. Protein: CASSRDPWGSSYNEQFF. Variable domain in full (rest from reference TRBV5-6 and TRBJ2-1): DAGVTQSPTHLIKTRGQQVTLRCSPKSGHDTVSWYQQALGQGPQFIFQYYEEEERQRGNFPDRFSGHQFPNYSSELNVNALLLGDSALYLCASSRDPWGSSYNEQFFGPGTRLTVL.

On this clone: The CDR3 end shows no conserved phenylalanine or tryptophan, and so a read error is likely. No DNA is shown, since the ends of the CDR3 on it are uncertain; the CDR3 is the one TCRdb lists. The V call is TRBV27, the J call TRBJ1-2; the tabulated D call, TRBD1, remains unverified against the DNA. The CDR3 comprises 10 residues, both ends counted. The germline V gene has CDR1 MNHEY and CDR2 SMNVEV (reference sequence). The CDR3: CASSPRTGKV.

The genes are TRBV7-2 and TRBJ2-1; the D gene is possibly TRBD2 (6 bases). This CDR3 is built from 11 residues. The V and J ends lost 6 bases and 7 bases respectively, with 7 bases between them. Per germline, CDR1 SGHTA and CDR2 FQGNSA. The CDR3 protein is CASRRGNEQFF. The CDR3 DNA is TGTGCCAGCAGGCGGGGAAATGAGCAGTTCTTC.

The rearrangement links TRBV5-5 to TRBJ1-2; no definite D call. Between the trimmed V and J ends, which lost 2 bases and 0 bases, there was a span of 17 bases. Germline assignment: CDR1 SGHKS and CDR2 YYEKEE (reference sequence). This CDR3 spans 17 amino acids. CDR3 in amino acids: CASSFVPSEAPNYGYTF. The CDR3 nucleotides are TGTGCCAGCAGCTTTGTCCCCTCCGAGGCACCTAACTATGGCTACACCTTC.

The chain links TRBV28 to TRBJ1-2, with 7 bases that match TRBD1. Germline trimming cut 6 bases from V and 1 base from J; bases unmatched to any gene: 23. Germline CDR1 MDHEN, CDR2 SYDVKM. The CDR3 is made up of 20 amino acids. The CDR3 is CASRPITYPGRQGYNYGYTF. Written as DNA, the CDR3 is TGTGCCAGCAGACCCATCACCTACCCCGGTCGACAGGGATATAACTATGGCTACACCTTC.

Note on this clone: Distinct nucleotide sequences in the sample also encode this CDR3. The rearrangement joins TRBV7-9 to TRBJ2-7, with D unclear. CDR1 and CDR2 from the germline V gene are SEHNR and FQNEAQ (reference sequence). Trimming removed 6 bases from V and 4 bases from J, with 7 bases in between. The CDR3 is 11 residues long. DNA of the CDR3: TGTGCCAGCAGTCTACAGTACGAGCAGTACTTC. This translates into CASSLQYEQYF.

The rearrangement links TRBV14 to TRBJ2-7, with D possibly matching TRBD1 (6 bases). Germline values: CDR1 SGHDN, CDR2 FVKESK. The V end was cut by 4 bases, the J end by 5 bases, with 24 bases between. CDR3 length: 17 residues. CDR3 region: CASSREAGAQSRNEQYF. The CDR3 nucleotides read TGTGCCAGCAGCCGAGAAGCAGGGGCTCAGTCGCGGAACGAGCAGTACTTC.

This clone was picked up a small number of times. The chain couples TRBV10-3 to TRBJ1-1, with D hard to call. The ends were cut back, 6 bases at V and 2 bases at J, with 4 bases in the middle. Germline V gives CDR1 ENHRY, CDR2 SYGVKD. The CDR3 has 11 residues. The CDR3 reads CAISENTEAFF. CDR3 in DNA: TGTGCCATCAGCGAAAACACTGAAGCTTTCTTT.

This clone turned up a few times. This chain links TRBV21-1 with TRBJ2-7. TRBV21-1 is given as a pseudogene. The CDR3 consists of 16 residues. The CDR3 bases are TGTGCCAGCAGCAAAAGGGCCGTGGGAACCTCCAACGAGCAGTACTTC. Protein product: CASSKRAVGTSNEQYF.

The chain links TRBV10-2 to TRBJ2-7; D remains ambiguous. The germline V gene has CDR1 WSHSY and CDR2 SAAADI. CDR3 length equals 15 residues. V was trimmed by 2 bases and J by 1 base, leaving 12 bases between them. The DNA for the CDR3 is TGCGCCAGCAGTGAGACGTGGGATTATTCCTACGAGCAGTACTTC. Its translation: CASSETWDYSYEQYF.

The chain links TRBV5-1 to TRBJ2-5; tentative D call: TRBD2 (6 bases). Germline loops: CDR1 SGHRS, CDR2 YFSETQ. Trimming shortened V by 5 bases and J by 5 bases, and 16 bases separated the two germline ends. CDR3 size: 14 residues. The CDR3 spells CASSRKEGLETQYF. CDR3 bases: TGCGCCAGCAGTCGGAAGGAGGGCCTGGAGACCCAGTACTTC.

The V and J genes are TRBV7-9 and TRBJ1-2; no clear D gene. The germline gives CDR1 SEHNR, CDR2 FQNEAQ (reference sequence). CDR3 size: 15 residues. Trimming shortened V by 4 bases and J by 2 bases, and 14 bases separated the two germline ends. The CDR3 loop is CASSWSTGENYGYTF. Written as DNA, the CDR3 is TGTGCCAGCAGCTGGTCAACGGGAGAGAACTATGGCTACACCTTC.

In nucleotides, the CDR3 is TGTGCCAGTAGCGGGAGGCCCCAGAGTGGGTACAATGAGCAGTTCTTC. Amino acids: CASSGRPQSGYNEQFF. The chain links TRBV19 to TRBJ2-1, with 7 bases identical to TRBD2. Germline V gene data show CDR1 as LNHDA and CDR2 as SQIVND (reference sequence). The CDR3 loop spans 16 amino acids. V shed 6 bases, J shed 4 bases, and the junction held 12 bases outside the gene matches.

The J gene is TRBJ2-7, the V gene TRBV7-9, with 12 bases aligning to TRBD1. The germline V gene encodes CDR1 SEHNR and CDR2 FQNEAQ (reference sequence). Germline trimming cut 4 bases from V and 7 bases from J; bases unmatched to any gene: 11. The CDR3 loop spans 16 amino acids. This CDR3 is CASSSPGGQGAWEQYF. DNA for the CDR3: TGTGCCAGCAGCTCCCCGGGGGGACAGGGGGCTTGGGAGCAGTACTTC.

This clone was seen once. The chain couples TRBV19 to TRBJ1-5; D gene uncertain. Germline assignment: CDR1 LNHDA and CDR2 SQIVND (reference sequence). CDR3 length: 15 residues. V shed 6 bases and J shed 1 base, with 13 bases lying between them. The CDR3 is CASRQGLNSNQPQHF. CDR3 coding DNA: TGTGCCAGTAGACAAGGCCTGAACAGCAATCAGCCCCAGCATTTT.

This chain links TRBV7-2 with TRBJ2-5, with TRBD2 matching over 11 bases. V shed 4 bases and J 2 bases; nucleotides not matched to a gene: 6. The CDR3 has 16 amino acids. Germline CDR1 SGHTA, CDR2 FQGNSA. In DNA form, the CDR3 reads TGTGCCAGCAGCTCCTGGACTAGCGGGCCACAAGAGACCCAGTACTTC. Protein: CASSSWTSGPQETQYF.

Only one count was recorded for this clone. CDR3 in amino acids: CASSLKGARNQPQHF. The DNA for the CDR3 is TGTGCCAGCAGTTTGAAGGGGGCGCGGAATCAGCCCCAGCATTTT. V usage is TRBV27 and J usage is TRBJ1-5; 7 bases fit TRBD1. The ends lost 3 bases at V and 4 bases at J; junction bases unmatched: 6. The CDR3 has 15 residues. Germline V lookup: CDR1 MNHEY, CDR2 SMNVEV (reference sequence).

A few counts support this clone. V gene TRBV5-6 combines with J gene TRBJ2-7, with 7 positions matching TRBD1. Germline trimming cut 3 bases from V and 2 bases from J; bases unmatched to any gene: 11. This CDR3 spans 16 amino acids. The germline CDR1 and CDR2 sequences are SGHDT and YYEEEE. CDR3 nucleotides: TGTGCCAGCAGCTCATCCACAGGGGAGCCCACCTACGAGCAGTACTTC. Translating gives CASSSSTGEPTYEQYF.

This chain uses TRBV11-2 with TRBJ2-7; D is perhaps TRBD2 (5 bases). The CDR3 sequence is 13 residues long. Between the trimmed V and J ends, which lost 7 bases and 5 bases, there was a span of 15 bases. Germline V gene sequence: CDR1 SGHAT, CDR2 FQNNGV. The CDR3 region is CASNGPPGNEQYF. The CDR3 nucleotides read TGTGCCAGCAACGGTCCTCCGGGGAACGAGCAGTACTTC.

Only one count was recorded for this clone. This rearrangement joins TRBV28 to TRBJ2-1; tentatively, D is TRBD1 (6 bases). The CDR3 is 16 residues long. V was shortened by 6 bases and J by 0 bases, with 15 bases between the two germline ends. CDR1 and CDR2 from the germline V gene are MDHEN and SYDVKM. The CDR3 is CASSRSPGASYNEQFF. The CDR3 DNA sequence: TGTGCCAGCAGCCGATCCCCAGGGGCCTCCTACAATGAGCAGTTCTTC.

This clone is a singleton in its sample. The chain couples TRBV7-2 to TRBJ2-1; D gene ambiguous. Trimming took 3 bases from V and 7 from J, leaving 13 bases between them. In germline, CDR1 is SGHTA, CDR2 FQGNSA. There are 14 residues in the CDR3. The chain's CDR3 is CASSFIAVGNEQFF. CDR3 bases: TGTGCCAGCAGCTTTATCGCCGTAGGGAATGAGCAGTTCTTC.

This clone was picked up a small number of times. This sequence joins TRBV5-1 and TRBJ2-7; TRBD1 agrees at 8 bases. CDR1 SGHRS and CDR2 YFSETQ come from the germline V gene. V was clipped by 4 bases and J by 0 bases; unmatched bases: 3. There are 14 residues in the CDR3. CDR3 loop: CASSMGQVSYEQYF. DNA of the CDR3: TGCGCCAGCAGCATGGGACAGGTCTCCTACGAGCAGTACTTC. Full variable domain (outside the CDR3, taken from reference TRBV5-1 and TRBJ2-7): KAGVTQTPRYLIKTRGQQVTLSCSPISGHRSVSWYQQTPGQGLQFLFEYFSETQRNKGNFPGRFSGRQFSNSRSEMNVSTLELGDSALYLCASSMGQVSYEQYFGPGTRLTVT.

Here the CDR3 reads CASSPGEALKYTF. As DNA, the CDR3 is TGTGCCAGCAGCCCTGGGGAGGCCTTAAAATACACCTTC. The chain uses TRBV2 and TRBJ1-2, with D unresolved. CDR3 size: 13 residues. V was cut by 6 bases and J by 11 bases, with 19 bases left in between. The germline V gene encodes CDR1 SNHLY and CDR2 FYNNEI.

This chain links TRBV9 with TRBJ2-7; TRBD1 matches 7 bases. The CDR3 contains 15 residues. Germline V gene lookup returns CDR1 SGDLS and CDR2 YYNGEE. V was clipped by 4 bases and J by 11 bases; unmatched bases: 18. CDR3 nucleotides: TGTGCCAGCAGCCAGTTCCGGGACAGTCGATCTTATAAGTACTTC. This codes for CASSQFRDSRSYKYF.